This T cell receptor (beta chain) was captured by sequencing in a study of control samples from healthy donors and cancer patients. This table comes from immunoSEQ multiplex PCR, and its TCRdb copy is limited to in-frame clones, with some not included. This sample has 100,000 to 150,000 clones, with over 75% found just once. CDR1 SNHLY and CDR2 FYNNEI come from the germline V gene. V was pared by 4 bases and J by 5 bases, with 9 bases of the junction left unmatched. The length of the CDR3 is 15 residues. The sample taken for sequencing was blood. The clonotype originates from a man aged 40-49 years in good health. The V and J genes are TRBV2 and TRBJ1-1, with TRBD1 matching over 8 bases. CDR3 sequence reads: CASSVSTGVGTEAFF. CDR3 sequence (DNA): TGTGCCAGCAGTGTCTCGACAGGGGTGGGAACTGAAGCTTTCTTT.